This T cell receptor (beta chain) was captured by sequencing in a study of T cells in Graves' hyperthyroidism and ophthalmopathy. Findings and caveats of the study: Ophthalmopathy was predicted by the model a median of approximately 6.6 months ahead of onset.

There are 15 residues in the CDR3. Germline V gives CDR1 SNHLY, CDR2 FYNNEI. V dropped 5 bases and J dropped 7 bases, with 20 bases sitting between them. RNA transcripts were the template for amplifying TCR beta CDR3 regions. The TCR CDR3 first-round RT-PCR relied on the HTBI primer set. From the multiplex PCR reads, TCRdb called clonotypes with MiXCR, one entry per CDR3 protein. The repertoire holds hundreds of thousands of distinct CDR3 sequences, with roughly 46% as singletons. Participants, patients aged 18 to 65, had newly diagnosed hyperthyroidism with a duration under 2 months. Diagnoses were made from clinical symptoms, serum measures (thyroxine and TRAb), thyroid ultrasound and orbital computed tomography. In the case of this clonotype: What it recognizes is unknown.

The receptor was isolated from a woman younger than 30 with Graves' hyperthyroidism. This sequence joins TRBV2 and TRBJ1-2, with D perhaps TRBD1 (5 bases). Sequencing was carried out using peripheral blood or thyroid tissue (not recorded which). The CDR3: CASSSQVGAGLGYTF. In DNA, the CDR3 is TGTGCCAGCAGTTCTCAGGTCGGGGCCGGGCTTGGCTACACCTTC.